Listed below are T cell receptor beta chains from one sample, sequenced in a study of blood T cell repertoires in COVID-19. Sequenced by immunoSEQ multiplex PCR; TCRdb stores in-frame clones only, minus some. The sample lists 200,000 to 250,000 clones, approximately 80% occurring once. Sequenced: PBMCs or T cells enriched from blood (not recorded which). The receptors originated from a man between 60 and 75 years old who had recovered from COVID-19. Each CDR3 is given with its conserved first and last residue. The order of the fields is J gene, D gene, clone size, V gene, CDR3 protein, CDR3 DNA. D genes are given only for firm matches. Clone size is shown for a subset of rows, as once, few, many or a class of expanded clone.

TRBJ2-1 . . TRBV19 CASSMWGPYNEQFF TGTGCCAGTAGTATGTGGGGGCCATACAATGAGCAGTTCTTC
TRBJ2-7 . . TRBV7-2 CASSLDSSYEQYF TGTGCCAGCAGCCTGGACAGCTCCTACGAGCAGTACTTC
TRBJ1-2 . once TRBV4-3 CASSPLGADITNYGYTF TGCGCCAGCAGCCCCCTGGGGGCTGACATTACTAACTATGGCTACACCTTC
TRBJ2-7 . . TRBV6-2/TRBV6-3 CASSYSLFRGRNYEQYF TGTGCCAGCAGTTACTCATTGTTCAGGGGACGCAATTACGAGCAGTACTTC
TRBJ1-1 . . TRBV5-6 CASSLINTEAFF TGTGCCAGCAGTTTAATTAACACTGAAGCTTTCTTT
TRBJ2-3 TRBD2 . TRBV11-3 CASSLRRGSTDTQYF TGTGCCAGCAGCTTACGGCGGGGGTCCACAGATACGCAGTATTTT
TRBJ1-6 . . TRBV3-1/TRBV3-2 CASSQGEGYNSPLHF TGTGCCAGCAGCCAGGGTGAGGGCTATAATTCACCCCTCCACTTT
TRBJ1-3 TRBD1 few TRBV7-8 CASSFPGTGGGNTIYF TGTGCCAGCAGCTTTCCCGGGACAGGGGGCGGAAACACCATATATTTT
TRBJ2-7 TRBD1 . TRBV7-2 CASSLGLTGAREQYF TGTGCCAGCAGCTTAGGATTAACAGGGGCTCGAGAGCAGTACTTC
TRBJ1-2 TRBD1 . TRBV5-1 CASSLGDRGQGNYGYTF TGCGCCAGCAGCTTGGGGGACAGGGGACAGGGGAACTATGGCTACACCTTC
TRBJ2-1 TRBD2 . TRBV4-3 CASSGQPGLESNYNEQFF TGCGCCAGCAGCGGACAGCCGGGACTAGAGAGCAACTACAATGAGCAGTTCTTC
TRBJ1-3 . . TRBV5-1 CASSLGARLGGSGNTIYF TGCGCCAGCAGCTTGGGGGCTCGTTTGGGTGGCTCTGGAAACACCATATATTTT
TRBJ2-5 TRBD1 . TRBV18 CASSPGTGDRETQYF TGTGCCAGCTCACCCGGGACAGGGGATCGGGAGACCCAGTACTTC
TRBJ1-1 . once TRBV6-5 CASMIGNRDTEAFF TGTGCCAGCATGATCGGCAATCGGGACACTGAAGCTTTCTTT
TRBJ2-7 TRBD1 . TRBV5-5 CASSWEQGKDEQYF TGTGCCAGCAGCTGGGAACAGGGGAAGGACGAGCAGTACTTC
TRBJ2-7 . . TRBV21-1 CATDSRRDEQYF TGTGCTACAGACAGCCGACGGGACGAGCAGTACTTC
TRBJ1-5 TRBD1 . TRBV5-8 CASSGGTVSSNQPQHF TGTGCCAGCAGCGGAGGGACAGTTTCATCCAATCAGCCCCAGCATTTT
TRBJ2-7 TRBD1 . TRBV11-3 CASSWTGISLEQYF TGTGCCAGCAGCTGGACAGGGATTTCCCTTGAGCAGTACTTC
TRBJ2-4 TRBD1 . TRBV7-9 CASSAGTGGAKNIQYF TGTGCCAGCAGCGCCGGGACAGGGGGGGCCAAAAACATTCAGTACTTC
TRBJ2-1 . . TRBV4-2 CASSQGGLRGPYNEQFF TGTGCCAGCAGCCAAGGGGGGTTGCGGGGCCCCTACAATGAGCAGTTCTTC
TRBJ2-1 TRBD1 . TRBV24-1 CATSPGQGLYNEQFF TGTGCCACCAGTCCAGGACAGGGGCTATACAATGAGCAGTTCTTC
TRBJ1-1 TRBD1 . TRBV11-2 CASRTGTVAEAFF TGTGCCAGCAGAACGGGGACAGTTGCTGAAGCTTTCTTT
TRBJ1-1 . . TRBV9 CASRRGTMNTEAFF TGTGCCAGCAGAAGAGGAACCATGAACACTGAAGCTTTCTTT
TRBJ1-1 . . TRBV30 CAWSVGGAGTEAFF TGTGCCTGGAGTGTGGGGGGGGCGGGCACTGAAGCTTTCTTT
TRBJ1-4 . few TRBV2 CASREQGEKLFF TGTGCCAGCAGAGAACAGGGTGAAAAACTGTTTTTT
TRBJ2-5 TRBD1 . TRBV24-1 CATSDTYRGSETQYF TGTGCCACCAGTGATACGTACAGGGGTTCGGAGACCCAGTACTTC
TRBJ2-5 . . TRBV5-8 CASSFYQGRETQYF TGTGCCAGCAGCTTTTATCAGGGAAGGGAGACCCAGTACTTC
TRBJ2-7 . . TRBV6-5 CASSYSPVFNNEQYF TGTGCCAGCAGTTACTCTCCAGTGTTTAACAACGAGCAGTACTTC
TRBJ1-2 TRBD1 . TRBV7-9 CASSRSTGDYGYTF TGTGCCAGCAGCCGATCAACAGGGGACTATGGCTACACCTTC
TRBJ2-5 TRBD2 once TRBV4-1 CASSQDRAGGRKTQYF TGCGCCAGCAGCCAAGATCGGGCGGGGGGGCGAAAGACCCAGTACTTC
TRBJ1-1 TRBD1 . TRBV18 CASSPTGWTEAFF TGTGCCAGCTCTCCGACAGGGTGGACTGAAGCTTTCTTT
TRBJ1-3 . . TRBV6-1 CASRERNDRISGNTIYF TGTGCCAGCAGAGAACGAAATGACAGGATAAGTGGAAACACCATATATTTT
TRBJ2-5 TRBD2 once TRBV7-9 CASSRGLAGETQYF TGTGCCAGCAGTCGGGGACTAGCGGGAGAGACCCAGTACTTC
TRBJ2-3 TRBD1 . TRBV5-1 CASRTGGAGPDTQYF TGCGCCAGTAGGACAGGGGGCGCCGGACCCGATACGCAGTATTTT
TRBJ1-6 TRBD1 once TRBV19 CASSQRDRASPLHF TGTGCCAGTAGCCAGCGGGACAGGGCGTCCCCCCTCCACTTT
TRBJ1-5 . . TRBV5-8 CASSLEIGQPQHF TGTGCCAGCAGTCTGGAGATTGGTCAGCCCCAGCATTTT
TRBJ2-3 TRBD2 . TRBV7-8 CASSLGIAGGTDTQYF TGTGCCAGCAGCTTAGGGATAGCGGGGGGAACAGATACGCAGTATTTT
TRBJ2-3 TRBD2 once TRBV5-4 CASSTPGGGPTDTQYF TGTGCCAGCAGCACCCCCGGCGGGGGGCCCACAGATACGCAGTATTTT
TRBJ2-1 . . TRBV11-3 CASSRGQYNEQFF TGTGCCAGCAGTCGAGGGCAGTACAATGAGCAGTTCTTC
TRBJ1-4 . . TRBV5-1 CASGPGGGGNEKLFF TGCGCCAGCGGCCCCGGGGGGGGCGGGAATGAAAAACTGTTTTTT
TRBJ2-3 TRBD2 . TRBV11-2 CASSLVRGGGDTQYF TGTGCCAGCAGCTTAGTACGGGGGGGCGGAGATACGCAGTATTTT
TRBJ2-1 . . TRBV19 CASSIEEMPYNEQFF TGTGCCAGTAGTATAGAGGAGATGCCCTACAATGAGCAGTTCTTC
TRBJ1-2 . . TRBV5-1 CASSPDSNYGYTF TGCGCCAGCAGCCCAGACAGTAACTATGGCTACACCTTC
TRBJ2-1 TRBD2 . TRBV7-9 CASSTGGGAGEQFF TGTGCCAGCAGCACTGGCGGGGGGGCAGGGGAGCAGTTCTTC
TRBJ1-5 . . TRBV5-1 CASSPTTGSNQPQHF TGCGCCAGCAGCCCGACGACAGGTAGCAATCAGCCCCAGCATTTT